This entry describes one TCR beta chain. This sample stems from a study of blood T cell repertoires in COVID-19. CDR1 SGHNT and CDR2 YYREEE come from the germline V gene (reference sequence). The CDR3 spans 15 residues. V lost 5 bases to trimming and J lost 6 bases, with 20 bases between them. Profiled with immunoSEQ multiplex PCR; TCRdb holds only in-frame clones, not every one. The sample includes roughly 500,000 clones, roughly 88% of them seen just once. This sequence joins TRBV5-4 and TRBJ1-2; D remains ambiguous. The clonotype was recovered from a woman aged 40 to 50 who had recovered from COVID-19. Material for sequencing was PBMCs or T cells enriched from blood (not recorded which). The CDR3, as DNA: TGTGCCAGCAGTCGCGTATCCGCTTTACGCCATGGCTACACCTTC. Translation gives CASSRVSALRHGYTF.